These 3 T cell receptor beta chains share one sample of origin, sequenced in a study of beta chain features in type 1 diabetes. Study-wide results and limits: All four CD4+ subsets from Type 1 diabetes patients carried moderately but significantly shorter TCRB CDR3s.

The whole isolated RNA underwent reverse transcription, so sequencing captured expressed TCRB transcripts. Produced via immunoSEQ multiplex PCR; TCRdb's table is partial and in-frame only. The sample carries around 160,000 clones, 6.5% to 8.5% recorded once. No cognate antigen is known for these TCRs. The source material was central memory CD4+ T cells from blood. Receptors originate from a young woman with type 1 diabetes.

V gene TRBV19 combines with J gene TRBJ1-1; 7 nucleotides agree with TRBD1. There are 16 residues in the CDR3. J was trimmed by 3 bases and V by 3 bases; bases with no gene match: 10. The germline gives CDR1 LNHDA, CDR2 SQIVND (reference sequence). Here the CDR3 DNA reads TGTGCCAGTAGTATCCTCCCCTACAGGGGTCACACTGAAGCTTTCTTT. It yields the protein CASSILPYRGHTEAFF.

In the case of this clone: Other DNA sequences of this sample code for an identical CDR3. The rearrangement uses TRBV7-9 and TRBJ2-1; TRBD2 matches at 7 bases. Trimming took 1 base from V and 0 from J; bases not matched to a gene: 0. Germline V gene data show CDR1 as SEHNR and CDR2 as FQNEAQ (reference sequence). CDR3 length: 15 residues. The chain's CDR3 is CASSLGGGSYNEQFF. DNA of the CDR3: TGTGCCAGCAGCTTAGGGGGGGGCTCCTACAATGAGCAGTTCTTC. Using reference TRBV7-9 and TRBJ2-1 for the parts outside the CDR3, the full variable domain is DTGVSQNPRHKITKRGQNVTFRCDPISEHNRLYWYRQTLGQGPEFLTYFQNEAQLEKSRLLSDRFSAERPKGSFSTLEIQRTEQGDSAMYLCASSLGGGSYNEQFFGPGTRLTVL.

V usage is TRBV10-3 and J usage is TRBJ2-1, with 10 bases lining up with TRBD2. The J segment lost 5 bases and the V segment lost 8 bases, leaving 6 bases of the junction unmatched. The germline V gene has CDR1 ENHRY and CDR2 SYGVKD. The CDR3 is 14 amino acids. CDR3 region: CAIRGLAEDNEQFF. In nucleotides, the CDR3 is TGTGCCATCCGTGGACTAGCGGAAGACAATGAGCAGTTCTTC.